By sample fraction, the clone carrying this TCR beta chain is medium-sized. The antigen is unknown. Treg sorting used a CD4+CD25+CD127-/low gate. V was clipped by 0 bases and J by 2 bases, with 8 bases between them. This CDR3 contains 14 residues. Germline V gene data show CDR1 as SGHRS and CDR2 as YFSETQ. MiXCR, run by TCRdb on the 5' RACE reads, gives a single entry per CDR3 protein. The data contain 30,000 or so distinct CDR3 sequences, 25% to 30% of them seen just once; the ten biggest clones take up 2% to 2.5%. Study conclusions and caveats: In terms of TCR gene usage, tumor memory CD4+ T cells clustered together with blood and lymph node memory CD4+ cells, as well as with lymph node naive CD4+ cells. The larger cohort examined one V-J beta rearrangement, not whole repertoires.

Sequenced sample: tumor-infiltrating Tregs sorted from the breast tumor. The sequence was collected from a female donor with breast cancer. The chain recombines TRBV5-1 with TRBJ1-2; D unclear. CDR3 protein: CASSLDGRNYGYTF. CDR3 bases: TGCGCCAGCAGCTTGGACGGCAGAAACTATGGCTACACCTTC.